This is a list of T cell receptor beta chains from one sample in a study of blood T cell repertoires in COVID-19. The protocol was immunoSEQ multiplex PCR, while the TCRdb copy is restricted to in-frame clones and leaves out a portion. The repertoire holds approximately 130,000 clones, with around 86% as singletons. Specimen: PBMCs or T cells enriched from blood (not recorded which). Receptors were obtained from a man between 25 and 39 years old who had recovered from COVID-19. The CDR3 runs from the conserved cysteine through the conserved F or W.

TRBJ2-3	TRBV7-9	CASSRDSTDTQYF
TRBJ1-1	TRBV5-1	CASSLTGGNTEAFF
TRBJ2-7	TRBV9	CASSVAGTGASYEQYF
TRBJ1-3	TRBV19	CASSIRTVSGNTIYF
TRBJ1-5	TRBV7-2	CASSSGAGGNQPQHF
TRBJ1-2	TRBV2	CATIGQGVNYGYTF
TRBJ1-1	TRBV24-1	CATSDGQDRGLVF
TRBJ1-1	TRBV5-1	CASRGQGLMNTEAFF
TRBJ2-2	TRBV2	CASRNSITNTGELFF
TRBJ1-4	TRBV28	CASSFGGDEKLFF
TRBJ2-2	TRBV7-3	CASSPTGTKSPPSGELFF
TRBJ2-1	TRBV24-1	CATSDPRNEQFF
TRBJ2-2	TRBV5-1	CASSLQGARDTGELFF
TRBJ2-3	TRBV3-1/TRBV3-2	CASSQTLGTSGDTDTQYF
TRBJ1-4	TRBV4-1	CASSQGGDRGEKLFF
TRBJ2-1	TRBV11-2	CASSLDLPGLAGGLNEQFF
TRBJ2-5	TRBV5-1	CASSFQGIQETQYF
TRBJ2-5	TRBV29-1	CSVEDRIIQETQYF
TRBJ1-5	TRBV2	CASSPYREQPQHF
TRBJ2-5	TRBV6-5	CASSPRRTSQETQYF
TRBJ1-5	TRBV5-1	CASSAGTGGNQPQHF
TRBJ2-1	TRBV12-5	CASAAVGSYNEQFF
TRBJ1-5	TRBV2	CASSFSSDSPDNQPQHF
TRBJ1-1	TRBV6-1	CASSWGQGTEAFF
TRBJ1-1	TRBV12-3/TRBV12-4	CASSRQEAFF
TRBJ2-3	TRBV27	CASSTGGPDTQYF
TRBJ1-1	TRBV2	CASSEFFLNTEAFF
TRBJ2-7	TRBV4-1	CASSQGTGFYEQYF
TRBJ1-1	TRBV29-1	CSASAGSEAFF
TRBJ2-4	TRBV19	CASSIGRDEAKNIQYF
TRBJ1-1	TRBV5-1	CASSPTFTGESNTEAFF
TRBJ2-2	TRBV7-9	CASSFTTGKNTGELFF
TRBJ2-5	TRBV18	CASSRQLDQETQYF
TRBJ2-3	TRBV2	CASRQDRWADTQYF
TRBJ2-2	TRBV4-1	CASSQEGGFTGELFF
TRBJ1-1	TRBV7-9	CASTFSAGGNTEAFF
TRBJ2-1	TRBV11-2	CASSLARDNEQFF
TRBJ1-1	TRBV2	CASSEDAGTGVFYTEAFF
TRBJ2-5	TRBV12-3/TRBV12-4	CASSFGGETQYF
TRBJ2-3	TRBV28	CASRTPDYPRTDTQYF
TRBJ2-5	TRBV11-2	CASSLWRQETQYF
TRBJ2-5	TRBV19	CASTGAGLETQYF
TRBJ1-1	TRBV12-3/TRBV12-4	CASGVGGNTEAFF
TRBJ1-1	TRBV5-1	CASSLQGRDMNTEAFF
TRBJ1-4	TRBV28	CASSSPLGRLDLATNEKLFF
TRBJ2-1	TRBV10-3	CAITALAGGPGEQFF
TRBJ1-1	TRBV2	CASNRDRGGYTEAFF
TRBJ2-1	TRBV28	CASSLLTAGGNNEQFF
TRBJ1-3	TRBV24-1	CATSDRALNTIYF